A selection of T cell receptor beta chains follows, all from one sample in a study of identical twins. A single record per CDR3 protein comes from TCRdb applying MiXCR to the 5' RACE reads. Of about 470,000 distinct CDR3 sequences listed, 24% are singletons. These data are also associated with another study on T cells expressing NK-cell markers.

The sequenced sample consisted of CD4+ T cells sorted from blood. These receptor sequences come from a woman aged 18-30 years in good health. CDR3s include the opening cysteine and the closing phenylalanine or tryptophan. Each record gives: CDR3 length, D gene, V gene, J gene, clone size, CDR3 protein, CDR3 DNA. D genes are given only for firm matches. The listing skips clone size in some rows; elsewhere it reads once, few, many or a size class.

15	TRBD2	TRBV5-5	TRBJ2-2	few	CASRIAGPFAGELFF	TGTGCCAGCAGAATAGCGGGTCCTTTTGCCGGGGAGCTGTTTTTT
13	NA	TRBV10-3	TRBJ2-5	NA	CAIKPDSQETQYF	TGTGCCATCAAACCGGACTCGCAAGAGACCCAGTACTTC
15	NA	TRBV28	TRBJ2-3	NA	CASSFLRGGPDTQYF	TGTGCCAGCAGTTTTCTCCGGGGAGGTCCAGATACGCAGTATTTT
12	NA	TRBV7-8	TRBJ1-1	NA	CASSLAIHQAFF	TGTGCCAGCAGCTTAGCCATCCACCAAGCTTTCTTT
17	NA	TRBV7-2	TRBJ2-3	NA	CASSPLGRGAPWGTQYF	TGTGCCAGCAGCCCCCTGGGTAGGGGGGCACCCTGGGGGACGCAGTATTTT
15	NA	TRBV6-2/TRBV6-3	TRBJ2-2	NA	CASSYILADTGELFF	TGTGCCAGCAGTTATATACTGGCGGACACCGGGGAGCTGTTTTTT
14	TRBD2	TRBV20-1	TRBJ2-7	few	CSALGLAGAGEQYF	TGCAGTGCTCTAGGACTAGCGGGAGCAGGCGAGCAGTACTTC
15	NA	TRBV19	TRBJ2-1	NA	CASTQRPSSYNEQFF	TGTGCCAGTACTCAGAGGCCAAGCTCCTACAATGAGCAGTTCTTC
12	NA	TRBV5-1	TRBJ2-3	few	CASSLGRDTQYF	TGTGCCAGCAGCTTAGGAAGAGATACGCAGTATTTT
12	NA	TRBV5-1	TRBJ2-4	NA	CASSLDQNIQYF	TGCGCCAGCAGCTTAGATCAAAACATTCAGTACTTC
12	NA	TRBV12-3/TRBV12-4	TRBJ2-3	few	CASSSSLAVRYF	TGTGCCAGCAGTTCTAGTCTGGCGGTTAGGTATTTT
14	NA	TRBV11-2	TRBJ1-4	NA	CASGRTVENEKLFF	TGTGCCAGCGGGCGGACAGTAGAAAATGAAAAACTGTTTTTT
12	TRBD2	TRBV20-1	TRBJ2-7	many	CSAAGGTYEQYF	TGCAGTGCTGCGGGGGGGACCTACGAGCAGTACTTC
13	NA	TRBV5-6	TRBJ2-3	NA	CASSAQLTDTQYF	TGTGCCAGCAGCGCACAGCTTACAGATACGCAGTATTTT
14	NA	TRBV5-1	TRBJ1-2	many	CASSLTGAGDGYTF	TGCGCCAGCAGCCTCACGGGCGCGGGTGATGGCTACACCTTC
16	NA	TRBV9	TRBJ2-1	NA	CASSVKVGNVYNEQFF	TGTGCCAGCAGCGTCAAGGTAGGAAATGTCTACAATGAGCAGTTCTTC
11	NA	TRBV20-1	TRBJ2-5	NA	CSAVVQETQYF	TGCAGTGCTGTAGTACAAGAGACCCAGTACTTC
12	NA	TRBV7-9	TRBJ2-7	NA	CASSLGVHEQYF	TGTGCCAGCAGCTTAGGAGTCCACGAGCAGTACTTC
16	TRBD1	TRBV5-1	TRBJ1-4	NA	CASSSFGQGAGEKLFF	TGCGCCAGCAGCTCTTTTGGCCAGGGGGCGGGAGAAAAACTGTTTTTT
16	TRBD2	TRBV5-1	TRBJ2-1	few	CASRGEVGEGYNEQFF	TGCGCCAGCAGGGGTGAAGTGGGGGAGGGGTACAATGAGCAGTTCTTC
15	NA	TRBV5-1	TRBJ2-3	few	CASLKEGRSTDTQYF	TGCGCCAGCCTTAAAGAGGGACGTAGCACAGATACGCAGTATTTT
13	NA	TRBV20-1	TRBJ2-7	NA	CSASGPHHYEQYF	TGCAGTGCTAGTGGGCCCCACCACTACGAGCAGTACTTC
13	NA	TRBV27	TRBJ2-5	few	CASSVSGWETQYF	TGTGCCAGCAGTGTTTCAGGGTGGGAGACCCAGTACTTC
15	TRBD2	TRBV29-1	TRBJ2-2	few	CSVKGLAGLTGELFF	TGCAGCGTGAAGGGACTAGCGGGTCTCACCGGGGAGCTGTTTTTT
14	NA	TRBV29-1	TRBJ2-5	once	CSVRLGFRSETQYF	TGCAGCGTTCGACTAGGCTTTCGGAGTGAGACCCAGTACTTC
17	TRBD2	TRBV4-3	TRBJ2-2	NA	CASSQGHWTSSTGELFF	TGCGCCAGCAGCCAAGGTCATTGGACTAGTAGCACCGGGGAGCTGTTTTTT
16	TRBD2	TRBV30	TRBJ2-1	NA	CAWSVGGSGRDNEQFF	TGTGCCTGGAGTGTCGGGGGGTCCGGGCGAGACAATGAGCAGTTCTTC
14	NA	TRBV18	TRBJ1-2	NA	CASSPDGGPSGYTF	TGTGCCAGCTCACCCGATGGGGGGCCCTCTGGCTACACCTTC